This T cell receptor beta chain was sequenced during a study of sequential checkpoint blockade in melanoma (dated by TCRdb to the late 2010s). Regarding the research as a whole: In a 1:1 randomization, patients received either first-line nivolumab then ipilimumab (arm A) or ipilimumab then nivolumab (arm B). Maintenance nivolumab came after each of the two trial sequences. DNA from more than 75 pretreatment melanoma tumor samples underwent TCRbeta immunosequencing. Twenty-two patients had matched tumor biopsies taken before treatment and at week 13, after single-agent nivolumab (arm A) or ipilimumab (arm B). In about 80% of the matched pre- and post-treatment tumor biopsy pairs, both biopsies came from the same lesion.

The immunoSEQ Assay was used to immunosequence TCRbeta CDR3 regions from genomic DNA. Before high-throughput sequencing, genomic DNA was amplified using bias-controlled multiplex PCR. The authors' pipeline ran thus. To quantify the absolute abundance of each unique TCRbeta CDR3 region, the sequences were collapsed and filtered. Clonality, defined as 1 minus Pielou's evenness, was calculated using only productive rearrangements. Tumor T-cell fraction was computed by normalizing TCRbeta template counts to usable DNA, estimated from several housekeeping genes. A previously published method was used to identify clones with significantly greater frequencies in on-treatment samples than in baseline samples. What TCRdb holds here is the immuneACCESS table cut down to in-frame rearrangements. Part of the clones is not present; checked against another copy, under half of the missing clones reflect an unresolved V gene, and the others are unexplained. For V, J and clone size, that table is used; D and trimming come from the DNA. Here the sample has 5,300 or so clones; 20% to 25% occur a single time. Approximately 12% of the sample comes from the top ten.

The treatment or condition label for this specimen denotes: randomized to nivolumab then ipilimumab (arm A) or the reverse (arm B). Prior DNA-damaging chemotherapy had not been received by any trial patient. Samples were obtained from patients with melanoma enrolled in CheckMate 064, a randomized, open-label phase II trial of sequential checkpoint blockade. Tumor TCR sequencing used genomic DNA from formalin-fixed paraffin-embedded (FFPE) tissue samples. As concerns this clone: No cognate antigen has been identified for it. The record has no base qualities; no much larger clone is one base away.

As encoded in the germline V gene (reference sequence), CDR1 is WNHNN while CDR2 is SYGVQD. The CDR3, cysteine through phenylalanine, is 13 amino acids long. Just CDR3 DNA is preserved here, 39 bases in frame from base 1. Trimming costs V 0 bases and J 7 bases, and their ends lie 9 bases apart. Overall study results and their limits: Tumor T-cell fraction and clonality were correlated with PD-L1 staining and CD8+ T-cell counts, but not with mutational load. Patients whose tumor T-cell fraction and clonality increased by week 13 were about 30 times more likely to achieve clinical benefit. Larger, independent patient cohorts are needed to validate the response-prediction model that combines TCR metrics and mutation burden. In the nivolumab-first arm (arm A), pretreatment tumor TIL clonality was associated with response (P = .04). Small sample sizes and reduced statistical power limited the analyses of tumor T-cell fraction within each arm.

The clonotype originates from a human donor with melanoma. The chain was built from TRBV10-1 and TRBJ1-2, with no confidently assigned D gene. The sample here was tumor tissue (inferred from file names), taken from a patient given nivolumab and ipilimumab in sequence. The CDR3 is CASSESRQTGYTF. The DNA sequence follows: TGCGCCAGCAGTGAGTCGCGGCAGACTGGCTACACCTTC.